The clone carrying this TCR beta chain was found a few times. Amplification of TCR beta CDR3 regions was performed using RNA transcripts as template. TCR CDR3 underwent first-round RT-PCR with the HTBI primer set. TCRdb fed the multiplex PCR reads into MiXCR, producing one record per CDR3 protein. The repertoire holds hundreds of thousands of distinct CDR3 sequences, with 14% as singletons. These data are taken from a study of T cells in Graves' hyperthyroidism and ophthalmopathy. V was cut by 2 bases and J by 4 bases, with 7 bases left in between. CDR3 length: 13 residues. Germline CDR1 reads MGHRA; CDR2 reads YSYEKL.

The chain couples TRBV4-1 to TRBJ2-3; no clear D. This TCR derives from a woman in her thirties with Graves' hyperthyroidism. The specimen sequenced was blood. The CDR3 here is CASSQWFADTQYF. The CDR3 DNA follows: TGCGCCAGCAGCCAATGGTTCGCAGATACGCAGTATTTT.